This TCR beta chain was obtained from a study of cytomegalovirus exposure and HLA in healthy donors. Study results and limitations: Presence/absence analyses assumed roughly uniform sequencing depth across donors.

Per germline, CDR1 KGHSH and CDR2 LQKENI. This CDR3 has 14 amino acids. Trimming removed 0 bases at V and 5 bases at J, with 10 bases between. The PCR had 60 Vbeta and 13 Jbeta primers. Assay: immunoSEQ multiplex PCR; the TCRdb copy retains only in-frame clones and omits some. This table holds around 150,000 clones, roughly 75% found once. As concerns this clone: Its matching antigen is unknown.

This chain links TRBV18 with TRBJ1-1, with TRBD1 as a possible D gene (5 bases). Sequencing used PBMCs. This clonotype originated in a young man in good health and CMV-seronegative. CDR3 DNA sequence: TGTGCCAGCTCACCACCCGCCCAGGGAACTGAAGCTTTCTTT. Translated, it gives CASSPPAQGTEAFF.